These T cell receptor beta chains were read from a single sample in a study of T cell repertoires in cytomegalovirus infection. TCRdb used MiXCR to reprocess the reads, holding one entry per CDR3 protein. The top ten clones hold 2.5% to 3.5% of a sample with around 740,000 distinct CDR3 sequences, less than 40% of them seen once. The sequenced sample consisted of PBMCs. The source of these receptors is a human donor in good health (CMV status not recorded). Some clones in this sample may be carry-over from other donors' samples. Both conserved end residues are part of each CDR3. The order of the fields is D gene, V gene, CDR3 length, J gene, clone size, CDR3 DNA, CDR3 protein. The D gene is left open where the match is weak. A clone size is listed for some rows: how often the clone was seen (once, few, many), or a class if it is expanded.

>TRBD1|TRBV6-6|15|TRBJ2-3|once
TGTGCCAGTTCGATGACAGGGGGATTAAGAGATACGCAGTATTTT
CASSMTGGLRDTQYF
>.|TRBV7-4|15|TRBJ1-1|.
TGTGCCAGCAGCGTAGGGGAAGGGAGGGTGGCTGAAGCTTTCTTT
CASSVGEGRVAEAFF
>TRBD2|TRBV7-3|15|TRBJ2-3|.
TGTGCCAGCAGCAGGGCGGGGGGCCGTGGAGATACGCAGTATTTT
CASSRAGGRGDTQYF
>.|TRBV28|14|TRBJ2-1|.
TGTGCCAGCAGCCCGTCCGCTAGAAGGGGAGAGCAGTTCTTC
CASSPSARRGEQFF
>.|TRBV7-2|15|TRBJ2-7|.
TGTGCCAGCAGCCTCCAACGGGGGATTATGTACGAGCAGTACTTC
CASSLQRGIMYEQYF
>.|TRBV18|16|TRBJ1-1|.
TGTGCCAGCTCACCAGTCCTGGTGACTATGAACACTGAAGCTTTCTTT
CASSPVLVTMNTEAFF
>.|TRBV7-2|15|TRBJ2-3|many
TGTGCCAGCAGTCCGCAAAGGGGGGGCACAGATACGCAGTATTTT
CASSPQRGGTDTQYF
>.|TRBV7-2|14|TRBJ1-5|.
TGTGCCAGCAGCTTATCGGGGTCAGAACAGCCCCAGCATTTT
CASSLSGSEQPQHF
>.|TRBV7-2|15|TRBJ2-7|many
TGTGCCAGCAGCTTAGCGGGGGGGCCCTCCTACGAGCAGTACTTC
CASSLAGGPSYEQYF
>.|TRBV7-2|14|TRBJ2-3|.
TGTGCCAGCAGCCCAGACCCGCGCACAGATACGCAGTGTTTT
CASSPDPRTDTQCF
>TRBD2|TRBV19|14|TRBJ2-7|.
TGTGCCAGTAGTGGGACTAGCGGACTCTACGAGCAGTACTTC
CASSGTSGLYEQYF
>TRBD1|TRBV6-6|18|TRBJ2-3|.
TGTGCCAGCAGTTACTCGTCGGGACAGGGGACGGGGACAGATACGCAGTATTTT
CASSYSSGQGTGTDTQYF
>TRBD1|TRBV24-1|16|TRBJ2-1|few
TGTGCCACCAGTGATTTCAGGGGGCGATCGTACAATGAGCAGTTCTTC
CATSDFRGRSYNEQFF
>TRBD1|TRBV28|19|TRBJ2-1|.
TGTGCCAGCAGTCCGCTGGGACAGGGGGCCCGTTGGAGGAACAATGAGCAGTTCTTC
CASSPLGQGARWRNNEQFF
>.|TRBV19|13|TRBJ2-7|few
TGTGCCAGTAGCCGACAGACGAGCTACGAGCAGTACTTC
CASSRQTSYEQYF
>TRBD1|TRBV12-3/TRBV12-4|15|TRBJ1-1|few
TGTGCCAGCAGGGGACCTAGGACAGGATACACTGAAGCTTTCTTT
CASRGPRTGYTEAFF
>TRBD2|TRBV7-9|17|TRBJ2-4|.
TGTGCCAGCAGCACGGGGACTAGCGGACTAGCCAAAAACATTCAGTACTTC
CASSTGTSGLAKNIQYF
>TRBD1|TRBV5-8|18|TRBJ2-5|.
TGTGCCAGCAGCTCTGAAACGTCCGGGACAGAGCTCCAAGAGACCAAGTACTTC
CASSSETSGTELQETKYF
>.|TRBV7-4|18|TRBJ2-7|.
TGTGCCAGCCCGCCGCTAGCGATTCCCGGGGGCGTAGGAGGCGAGCAGTACTTC
CASPPLAIPGGVGGEQYF
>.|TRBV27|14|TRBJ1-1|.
TGTGCCAGCAGGAATTTACGACCCGGGACGCGAGCTTTCTTT
CASRNLRPGTRAFF
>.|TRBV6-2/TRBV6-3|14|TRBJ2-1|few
TGTGCCAGCAGTGCGGGACAGCAACGCAATGAGCAGTTCTTC
CASSAGQQRNEQFF
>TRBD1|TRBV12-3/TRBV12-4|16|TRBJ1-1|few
TGTGCCAGCAGTCTACCCACAGGGGACTGGGGGACTGAAGCTTTCTTT
CASSLPTGDWGTEAFF
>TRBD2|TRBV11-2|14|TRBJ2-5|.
TGTGCCAGCAGCTGGGCGGGAGGACAAGAGACCCAGTACTTC
CASSWAGGQETQYF
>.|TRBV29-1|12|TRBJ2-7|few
TGCAGCGTTGGAGAGGGGTACTACGAGCAGTACTTC
CSVGEGYYEQYF
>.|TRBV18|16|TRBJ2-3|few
TGTGCCAGCTCCTCAGAGCTCGGGACCCCCCACAATACGCAGTATTTT
CASSSELGTPHNTQYF
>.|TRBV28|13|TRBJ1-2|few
TGTGCCAGCAGACCCGACAGCTTACAGGGCTACACCTTC
CASRPDSLQGYTF
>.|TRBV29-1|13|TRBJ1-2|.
TGCAGCGCGGGGGCAGCCAGCCGCTTCGGCTACACCTTC
CSAGAASRFGYTF
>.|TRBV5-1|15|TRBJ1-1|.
TGCGCCAGCAGCAAGTTAGACAGGATGAACACTGAAGCTTTCTTT
CASSKLDRMNTEAFF
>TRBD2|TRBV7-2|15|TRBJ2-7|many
TGTGCCAGCAGCTTATCTAGCGGGAGTTACTACGAGCAGTACTTC
CASSLSSGSYYEQYF
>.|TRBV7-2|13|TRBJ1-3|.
TGTGCCAGCAAAGAGGGGAGTGGAAACACCATATATTTT
CASKEGSGNTIYF
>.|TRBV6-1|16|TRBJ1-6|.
TGTGCCAGCAGACGGGAGAGGGGCAGGTATAATTCACCCCTCCACTTT
CASRRERGRYNSPLHF
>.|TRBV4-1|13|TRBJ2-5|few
TGCGCCAGCAGCCAAGCTCGGACCCAGAATCGGTACTTC
CASSQARTQNRYF
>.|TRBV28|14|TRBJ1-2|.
TGTGCCAGCATTTTTGTACAGGGTGCGCGTGGCTACACCTTC
CASIFVQGARGYTF
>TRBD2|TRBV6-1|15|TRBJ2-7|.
TGTGCCAGCAGTGAAGAGCGGGGGGCCAGCTACGAGCAGTACTTC
CASSEERGASYEQYF
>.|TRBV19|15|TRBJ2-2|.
TGTGCCAGTGGACGGGGGCGCCTGAACACCGGGGAGCTGTTTTTT
CASGRGRLNTGELFF
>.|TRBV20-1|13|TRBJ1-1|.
TGCAGTGCTAGGTACAGGGCAAACACTGAAGCTTTCTTT
CSARYRANTEAFF
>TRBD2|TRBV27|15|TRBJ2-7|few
TGTGCCAGCAGGCCTGGACTAGTGAGCTCCTACGAGCAGTACTTC
CASRPGLVSSYEQYF
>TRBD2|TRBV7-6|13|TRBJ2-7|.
TGTGCCCGCAGCTCAGGACTAGCCTACGAGCAGTACTTC
CARSSGLAYEQYF
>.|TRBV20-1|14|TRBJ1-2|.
TGCAGTGCTAGAGTACCTCAGGAAAACTATGGCTACACCTTC
CSARVPQENYGYTF
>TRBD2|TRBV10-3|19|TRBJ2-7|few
TGTGCCATCAGTGAGTCCGGCCAGGGGACGGGACTAGCGAACCACGAGCAGTACTTC
CAISESGQGTGLANHEQYF
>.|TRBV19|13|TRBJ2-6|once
TGTGCCAGTAATATTTCTGGGGCCAACGTCCTGACCTTC
CASNISGANVLTF
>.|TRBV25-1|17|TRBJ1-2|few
TGTGCCAGCAGTGGGCGACACGAGAGGGGGTGGGGCTATGGCTACACCTTC
CASSGRHERGWGYGYTF
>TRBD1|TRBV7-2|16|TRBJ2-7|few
TGTGCCAGCAGCTTAGGAACGGGACAGGGGAGCTACGAGCAGTACTTC
CASSLGTGQGSYEQYF
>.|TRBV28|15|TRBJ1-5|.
TGTGCCAGCAGTCAAACCGGGGCCGACAATCAGCCCCAGCATTTT
CASSQTGADNQPQHF
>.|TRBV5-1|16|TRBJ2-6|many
TGCGCCAGCAGCTTGGTAGGACCCTCTGGGGCCAACGTCCTGACTTTC
CASSLVGPSGANVLTF
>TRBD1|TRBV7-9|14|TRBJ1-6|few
TGTGCCAGCAGCTCGACAGGGAGGTACTCACCCCTCCACTTT
CASSSTGRYSPLHF
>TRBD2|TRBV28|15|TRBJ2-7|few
TGTGCCAGCAGTTTAGGGCCTAGCGGGATCTACGAGCAGTACTTC
CASSLGPSGIYEQYF
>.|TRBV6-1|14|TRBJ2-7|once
TGTGCCAGCAGTGAACGGATGACTTCCTACGAGCATTACTTC
CASSERMTSYEHYF
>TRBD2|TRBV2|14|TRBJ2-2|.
TGTGCCAGCGTCAGAGCGGGACGATCAGGGGAGCTGTTTTTT
CASVRAGRSGELFF
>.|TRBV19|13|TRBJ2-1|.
TGTGCCAGTAGAAGGGCAGGGGTCGATGAGCAGTTCTTC
CASRRAGVDEQFF
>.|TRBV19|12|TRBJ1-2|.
TGTGCCAGTACCCAGCTAGGAGGCGGCTACACCTTC
CASTQLGGGYTF
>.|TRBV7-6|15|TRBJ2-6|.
TGTGCCAGCAGCTCCAGGGGCTCTGGGGCCAACGTCCTGAATTTC
CASSSRGSGANVLNF
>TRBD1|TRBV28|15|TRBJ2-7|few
TGTGCCAGCAGACCCGGACAGGGGGTGTTTTACGAGCAGTACTTC
CASRPGQGVFYEQYF
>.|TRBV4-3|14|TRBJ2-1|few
TGCGCCAGCAGCCAATCTTTCGGTTACAATGAGCAGTTCTTC
CASSQSFGYNEQFF
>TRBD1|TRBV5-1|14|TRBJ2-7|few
TGCGCCAGCAGCTTGTCCGGGACAGCCTACGAGCAGTACTTC
CASSLSGTAYEQYF